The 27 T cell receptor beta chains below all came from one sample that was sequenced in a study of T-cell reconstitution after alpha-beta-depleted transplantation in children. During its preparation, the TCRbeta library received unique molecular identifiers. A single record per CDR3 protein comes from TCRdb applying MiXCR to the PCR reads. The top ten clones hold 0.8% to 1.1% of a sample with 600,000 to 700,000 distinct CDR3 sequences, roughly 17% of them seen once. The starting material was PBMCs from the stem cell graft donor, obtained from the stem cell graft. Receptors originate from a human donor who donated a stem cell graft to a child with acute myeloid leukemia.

This chain's CDR3 is CASTPGGSTEAFF. CDR3 in DNA: TGTGCCAGCACTCCCGGGGGAAGCACTGAAGCTTTCTTT. The chain combines TRBV7-9 with TRBJ1-1; TRBD1 is a possible D gene (5 bases). V lost 7 bases and J lost 4, with 13 bases in between. This CDR3 has 13 amino acids. CDR1 is SEHNR and CDR2 is FQNEAQ in the germline V gene (reference sequence).

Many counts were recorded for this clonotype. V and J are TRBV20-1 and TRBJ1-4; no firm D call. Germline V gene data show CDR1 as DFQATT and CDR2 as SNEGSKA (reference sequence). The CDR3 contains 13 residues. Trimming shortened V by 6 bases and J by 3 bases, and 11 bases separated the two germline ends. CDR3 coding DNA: TGCAGTGCCCTGGAGGTGGCTAATGAAAAACTGTTTTTT. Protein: CSALEVANEKLFF.

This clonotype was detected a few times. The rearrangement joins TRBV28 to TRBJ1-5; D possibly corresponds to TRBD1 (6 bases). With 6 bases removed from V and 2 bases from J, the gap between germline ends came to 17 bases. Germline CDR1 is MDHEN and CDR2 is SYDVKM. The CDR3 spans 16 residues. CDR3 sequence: CASRLGGVRGNQPQHF. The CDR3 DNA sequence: TGTGCCAGCAGGCTAGGGGGGGTTAGGGGCAATCAGCCCCAGCATTTT.

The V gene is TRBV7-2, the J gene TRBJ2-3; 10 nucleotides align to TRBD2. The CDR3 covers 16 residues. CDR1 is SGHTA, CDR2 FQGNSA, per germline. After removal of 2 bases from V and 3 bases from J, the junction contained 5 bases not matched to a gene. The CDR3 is CASSLSGGAGTDTQYF. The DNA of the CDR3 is TGTGCCAGCAGCTTAAGCGGGGGGGCAGGGACAGATACGCAGTATTTT. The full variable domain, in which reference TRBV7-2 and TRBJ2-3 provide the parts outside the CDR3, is GAGVSQSPSNKVTEKGKDVELRCDPISGHTALYWYRQSLGQGLEFLIYFQGNSAPDKSGLPSDRFSAERTGGSVSTLTIQRTQQEDSAVYLCASSLSGGAGTDTQYFGPGTRLTVL.

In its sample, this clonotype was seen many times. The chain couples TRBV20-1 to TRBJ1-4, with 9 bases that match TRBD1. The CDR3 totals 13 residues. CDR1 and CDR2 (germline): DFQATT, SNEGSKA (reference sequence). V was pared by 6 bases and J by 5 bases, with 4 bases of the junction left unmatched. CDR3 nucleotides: TGCAGTGCCCCGGACAGGGGAAATGAAAAACTGTTTTTT. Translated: CSAPDRGNEKLFF.

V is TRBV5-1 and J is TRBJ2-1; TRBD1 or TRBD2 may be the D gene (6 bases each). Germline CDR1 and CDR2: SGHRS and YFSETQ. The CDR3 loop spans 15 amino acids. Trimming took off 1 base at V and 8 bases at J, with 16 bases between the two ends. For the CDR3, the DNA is TGCGCCAGCAGCTTGCTTCCGGGGGCCGGGGATGAGCAGTTCTTC. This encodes CASSLLPGAGDEQFF.

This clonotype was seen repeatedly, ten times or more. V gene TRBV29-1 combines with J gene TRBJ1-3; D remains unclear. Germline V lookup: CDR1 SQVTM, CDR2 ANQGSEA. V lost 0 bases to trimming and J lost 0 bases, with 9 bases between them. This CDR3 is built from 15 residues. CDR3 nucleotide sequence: TGCAGCGTTGAAGAACGCAGATTCTCTGGAAACACCATATATTTT. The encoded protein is CSVEERRFSGNTIYF. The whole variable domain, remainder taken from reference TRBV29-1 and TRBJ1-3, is SAVISQKPSRDICQRGTSLTIQCQVDSQVTMMFWYRQQPGQSLTLIATANQGSEATYESGFVIDKFPISRPNLTFSTLTVSNMSPEDSSIYLCSVEERRFSGNTIYFGEGSWLTVV.

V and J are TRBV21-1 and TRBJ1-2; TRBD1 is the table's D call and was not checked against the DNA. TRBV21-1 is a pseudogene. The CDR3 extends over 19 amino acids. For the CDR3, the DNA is TGTGCCAGCAGCAAAGCGTCCCCACCTAGGTCGGGGGCGTTCTATGGCTACACCTTC. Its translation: CASSKASPPRSGAFYGYTF.

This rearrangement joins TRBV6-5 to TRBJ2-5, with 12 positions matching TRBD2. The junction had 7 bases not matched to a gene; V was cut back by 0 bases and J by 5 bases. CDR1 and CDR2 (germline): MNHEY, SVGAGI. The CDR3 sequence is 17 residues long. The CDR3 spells CASSYSGTSGWKETQYF. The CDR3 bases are TGTGCCAGCAGTTACTCGGGGACTAGCGGGTGGAAGGAGACCCAGTACTTC.

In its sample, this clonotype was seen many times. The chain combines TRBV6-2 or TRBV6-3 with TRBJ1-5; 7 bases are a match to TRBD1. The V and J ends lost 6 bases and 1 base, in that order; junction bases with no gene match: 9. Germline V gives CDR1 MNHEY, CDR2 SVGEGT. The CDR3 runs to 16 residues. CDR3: CASSFNQGGSNQPQHF. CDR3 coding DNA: TGTGCCAGCAGCTTCAACCAGGGGGGGAGCAATCAGCCCCAGCATTTT.

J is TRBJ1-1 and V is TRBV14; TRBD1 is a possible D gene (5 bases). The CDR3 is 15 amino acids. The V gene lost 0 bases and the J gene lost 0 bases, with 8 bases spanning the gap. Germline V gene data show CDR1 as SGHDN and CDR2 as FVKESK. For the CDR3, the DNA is TGTGCCAGCAGCCAAGATCGACAGATGAACACTGAAGCTTTCTTT. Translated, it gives CASSQDRQMNTEAFF.

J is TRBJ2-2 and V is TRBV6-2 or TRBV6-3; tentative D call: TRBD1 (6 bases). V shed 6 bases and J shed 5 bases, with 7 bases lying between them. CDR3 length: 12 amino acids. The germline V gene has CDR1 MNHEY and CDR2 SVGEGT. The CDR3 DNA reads TGTGCCAGCAGGGACAGAACCGGGGAGCTGTTTTTT. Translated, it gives CASRDRTGELFF.

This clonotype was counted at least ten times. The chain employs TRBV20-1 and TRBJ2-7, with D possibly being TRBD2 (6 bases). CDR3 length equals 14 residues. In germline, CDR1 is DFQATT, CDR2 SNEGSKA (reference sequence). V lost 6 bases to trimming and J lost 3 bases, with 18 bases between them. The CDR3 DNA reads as TGCAGTGCACTGGATGCGGGGTCGGGCTACGAGCAGTACGTC. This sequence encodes CSALDAGSGYEQYV.

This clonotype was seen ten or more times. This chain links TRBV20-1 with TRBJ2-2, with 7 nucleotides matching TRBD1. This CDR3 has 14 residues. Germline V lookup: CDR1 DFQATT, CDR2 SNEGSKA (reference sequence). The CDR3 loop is CRATGEPNTGELFF. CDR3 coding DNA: TGCAGGGCAACAGGGGAGCCGAACACCGGGGAGCTGTTTTTT.

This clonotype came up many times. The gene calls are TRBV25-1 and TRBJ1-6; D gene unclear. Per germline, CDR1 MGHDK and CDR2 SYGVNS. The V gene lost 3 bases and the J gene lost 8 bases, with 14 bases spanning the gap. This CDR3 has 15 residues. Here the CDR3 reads CASSEWFAGDSPLHF. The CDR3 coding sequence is TGTGCCAGCAGTGAGTGGTTCGCCGGTGATTCACCCCTCCACTTT.

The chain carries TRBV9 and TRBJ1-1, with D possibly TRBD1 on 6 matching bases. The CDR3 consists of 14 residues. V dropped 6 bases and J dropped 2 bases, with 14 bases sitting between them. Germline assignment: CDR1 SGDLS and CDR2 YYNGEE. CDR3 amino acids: CASTVGGGNTEAFF. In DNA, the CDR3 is TGTGCCAGCACCGTGGGAGGGGGTAACACTGAAGCTTTCTTT.

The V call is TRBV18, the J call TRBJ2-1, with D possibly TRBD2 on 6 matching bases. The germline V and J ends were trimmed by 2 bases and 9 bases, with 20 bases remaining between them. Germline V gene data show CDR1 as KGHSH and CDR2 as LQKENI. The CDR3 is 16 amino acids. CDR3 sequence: CASSPRETRTSGEQFF. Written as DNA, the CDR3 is TGTGCCAGCTCACCAAGGGAGACTAGGACGAGTGGTGAGCAGTTCTTC.

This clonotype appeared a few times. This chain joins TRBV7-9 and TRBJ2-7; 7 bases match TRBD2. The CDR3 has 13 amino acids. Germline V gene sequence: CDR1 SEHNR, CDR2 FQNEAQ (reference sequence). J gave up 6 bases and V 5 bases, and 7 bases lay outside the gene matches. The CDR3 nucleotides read TGTGCCAGCAGCCCCCGGGGGGAGACCGAGCAGTACTTC. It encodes CASSPRGETEQYF. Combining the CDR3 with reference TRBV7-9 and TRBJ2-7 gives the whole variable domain DTGVSQNPRHKITKRGQNVTFRCDPISEHNRLYWYRQTLGQGPEFLTYFQNEAQLEKSRLLSDRFSAERPKGSFSTLEIQRTEQGDSAMYLCASSPRGETEQYFGPGTRLTVT.

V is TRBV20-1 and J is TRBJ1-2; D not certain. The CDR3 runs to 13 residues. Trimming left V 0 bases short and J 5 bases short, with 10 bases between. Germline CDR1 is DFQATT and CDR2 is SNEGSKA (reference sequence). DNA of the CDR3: TGCAGTGCTAGAGACAACTGGGTATATGGCTACACCTTC. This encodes CSARDNWVYGYTF.

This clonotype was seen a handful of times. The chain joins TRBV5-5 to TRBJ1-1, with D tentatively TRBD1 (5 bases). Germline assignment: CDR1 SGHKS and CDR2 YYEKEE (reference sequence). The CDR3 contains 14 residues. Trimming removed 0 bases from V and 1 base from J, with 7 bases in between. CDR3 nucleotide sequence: TGTGCCAGCAGCTTGGACAGGTGGAACACTGAAGCTTTCTTT. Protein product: CASSLDRWNTEAFF.

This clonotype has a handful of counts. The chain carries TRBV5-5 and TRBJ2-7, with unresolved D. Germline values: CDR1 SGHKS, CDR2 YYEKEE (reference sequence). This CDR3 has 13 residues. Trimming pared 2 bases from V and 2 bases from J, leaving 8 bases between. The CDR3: CASSFDGTYEQYV. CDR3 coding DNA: TGTGCCAGCAGCTTTGACGGAACCTACGAGCAGTACGTC.

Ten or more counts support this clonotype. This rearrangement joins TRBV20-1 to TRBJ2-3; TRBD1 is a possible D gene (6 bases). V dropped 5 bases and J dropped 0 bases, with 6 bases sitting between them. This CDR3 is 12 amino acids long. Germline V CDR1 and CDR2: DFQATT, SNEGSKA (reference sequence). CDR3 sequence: CSAQGSTDTQYF. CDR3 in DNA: TGCAGTGCTCAGGGGAGCACAGATACGCAGTATTTT.

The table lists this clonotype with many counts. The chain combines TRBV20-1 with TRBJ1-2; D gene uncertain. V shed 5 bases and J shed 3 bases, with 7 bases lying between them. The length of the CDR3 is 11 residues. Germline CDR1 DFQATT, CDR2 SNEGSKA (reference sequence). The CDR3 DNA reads TGCAGTGCTCCGATCCACTATGGCTACACCTTC. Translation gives CSAPIHYGYTF.

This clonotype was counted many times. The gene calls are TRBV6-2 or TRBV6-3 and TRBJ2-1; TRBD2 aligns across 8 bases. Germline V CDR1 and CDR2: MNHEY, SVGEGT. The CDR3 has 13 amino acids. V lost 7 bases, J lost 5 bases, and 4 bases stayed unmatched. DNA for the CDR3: TGTGCCAGCACCCACGGGGGGGACAATGAGCAGTTCTTC. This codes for CASTHGGDNEQFF.

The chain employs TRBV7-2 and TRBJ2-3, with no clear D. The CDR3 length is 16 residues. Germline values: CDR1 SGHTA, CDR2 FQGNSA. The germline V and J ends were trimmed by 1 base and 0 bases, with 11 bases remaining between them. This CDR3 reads CASSLVSDSSTDTQYF. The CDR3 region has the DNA TGTGCCAGCAGCTTAGTATCTGATTCTAGCACAGATACGCAGTATTTT.

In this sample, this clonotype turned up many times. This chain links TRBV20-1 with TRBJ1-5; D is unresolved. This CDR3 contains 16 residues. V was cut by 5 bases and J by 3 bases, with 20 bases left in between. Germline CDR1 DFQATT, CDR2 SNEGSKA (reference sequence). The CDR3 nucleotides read TGCAGTGCTGTTGCCCCCGGGCGGCGGGACAATCAGCCCCAGCATTTT. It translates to CSAVAPGRRDNQPQHF.

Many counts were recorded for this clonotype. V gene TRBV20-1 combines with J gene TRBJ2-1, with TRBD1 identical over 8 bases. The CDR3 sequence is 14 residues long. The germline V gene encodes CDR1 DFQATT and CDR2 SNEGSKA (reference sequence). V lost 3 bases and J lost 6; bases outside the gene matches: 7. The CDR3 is CSARAGQALNEQFF. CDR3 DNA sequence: TGCAGTGCTAGGGCGGGACAGGCCCTCAATGAGCAGTTCTTC.